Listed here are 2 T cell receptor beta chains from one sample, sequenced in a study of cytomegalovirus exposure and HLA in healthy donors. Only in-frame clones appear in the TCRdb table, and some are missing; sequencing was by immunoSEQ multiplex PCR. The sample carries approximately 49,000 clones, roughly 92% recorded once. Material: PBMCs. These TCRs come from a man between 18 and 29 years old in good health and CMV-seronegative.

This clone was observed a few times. In nucleotides, the CDR3 is TGTGCCACCAGCAAGTACACGGGAGATACGTCCAATGAGCAGTTCTTC. Amino acids: CATSKYTGDTSNEQFF. The genes are TRBV15 and TRBJ2-1; tentatively, D is TRBD2 (6 bases). Trimming pared 4 bases from V and 6 bases from J, leaving 19 bases between. Germline V gene sequence: CDR1 LNHNV, CDR2 YYDKDF (reference sequence). The CDR3 covers 16 residues.

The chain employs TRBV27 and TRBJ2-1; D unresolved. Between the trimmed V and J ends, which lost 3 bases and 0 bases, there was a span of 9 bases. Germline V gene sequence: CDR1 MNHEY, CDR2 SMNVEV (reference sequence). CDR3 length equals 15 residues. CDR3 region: CASSLGLSSYNEQFF. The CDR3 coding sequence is TGTGCCAGCAGTTTGGGCTTGAGCTCCTACAATGAGCAGTTCTTC.